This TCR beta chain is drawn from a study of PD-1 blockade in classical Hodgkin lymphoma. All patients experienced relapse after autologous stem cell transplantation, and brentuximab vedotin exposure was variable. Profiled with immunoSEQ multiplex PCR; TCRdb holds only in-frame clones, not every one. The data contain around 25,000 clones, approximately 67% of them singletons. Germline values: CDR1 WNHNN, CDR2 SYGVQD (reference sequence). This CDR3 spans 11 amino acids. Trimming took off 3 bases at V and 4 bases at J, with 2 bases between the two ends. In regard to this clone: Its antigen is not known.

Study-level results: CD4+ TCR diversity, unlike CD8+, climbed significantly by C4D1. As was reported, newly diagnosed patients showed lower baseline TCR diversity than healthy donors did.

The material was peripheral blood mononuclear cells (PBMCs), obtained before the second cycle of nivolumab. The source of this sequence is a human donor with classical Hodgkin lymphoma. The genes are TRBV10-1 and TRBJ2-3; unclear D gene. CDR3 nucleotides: TGCGCCAGCAGTGATGCAGATACGCAGTATTTT. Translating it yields CASSDADTQYF.